The TCR beta chain under discussion was sequenced for a study of beta chain features in type 1 diabetes. The wider study: Summed over all samples, the examined sorted cells came to 107,917,701. Study-wide points: At VDJ recombination sites, type 1 diabetes patients had fewer insertions and more deleted nucleotides. Within the patient group, naive, central memory and Treg TCRB repertoires appeared more similar to each other than within healthy donors. In all four CD4+ subsets, TCRB CDR3 length was significantly, moderately reduced in type 1 diabetes.

cDNA synthesis used the whole RNA isolate, giving expressed TCRB sequences. TCRdb keeps only in-frame clones here, not all; method: immunoSEQ multiplex PCR. Of almost 350,000 clones listed, approximately 9.9% were seen once; the top ten hold about 1%. Sampling consisted of one heparinised blood draw per donor, averaging about 116 mL. Of note for this clone: Its antigen is not known.

Germline V CDR1 and CDR2: SEHNR, FQNEAQ (reference sequence). The V and J ends lost 6 bases and 2 bases respectively, with 12 bases between them. The CDR3 totals 14 residues. This chain joins TRBV7-9 and TRBJ2-3; tentatively, D is TRBD2 (6 bases). Material for sequencing was central memory CD4+ T cells from blood. This sequence was found in a man aged 25 to 40 with type 1 diabetes. The CDR3 region has the DNA TGTGCCAGCAGTATATCGGGACTCACAGATACGCAGTATTTT. The encoded protein is CASSISGLTDTQYF.